Given below is one TCR beta chain in context. Its matching antigen is unknown. This entry comes from a study of PD-1 blockade in classical Hodgkin lymphoma. Study-wide findings and caveats: Healthy donors reportedly exceeded newly diagnosed patients in baseline TCR diversity. Repertoire differences have undefined causes, possibly disease activity or prior therapy.

Regarding time point: newly diagnosed, previously untreated cHL patient sample. Thawed PBMCs were the source of CD4+ T cells, purified by magnetic negative selection. Data came from immunoSEQ multiplex PCR; TCRdb stores just in-frame clones and leaves some out. The repertoire consists of about 32,000 clones, with about 87% occurring once and the leading ten covering approximately 1.2%. The CDR3 is made up of 15 amino acids. V lost 7 bases and J 1 base, leaving 14 bases between the germline ends. CDR1 is SQVTM and CDR2 is ANQGSEA in the germline V gene. Sequenced: CD4+ T cells from blood. The TCR sequence derives from a human donor with classical Hodgkin lymphoma. The chain is built from TRBV29-1 and TRBJ2-6; possibly TRBD1 or TRBD2 for D (6 bases each). The chain's CDR3 is CSAKIGGSGANVLTF. CDR3 coding DNA: TGCAGCGCCAAGATAGGGGGGTCTGGGGCCAACGTCCTGACTTTC.